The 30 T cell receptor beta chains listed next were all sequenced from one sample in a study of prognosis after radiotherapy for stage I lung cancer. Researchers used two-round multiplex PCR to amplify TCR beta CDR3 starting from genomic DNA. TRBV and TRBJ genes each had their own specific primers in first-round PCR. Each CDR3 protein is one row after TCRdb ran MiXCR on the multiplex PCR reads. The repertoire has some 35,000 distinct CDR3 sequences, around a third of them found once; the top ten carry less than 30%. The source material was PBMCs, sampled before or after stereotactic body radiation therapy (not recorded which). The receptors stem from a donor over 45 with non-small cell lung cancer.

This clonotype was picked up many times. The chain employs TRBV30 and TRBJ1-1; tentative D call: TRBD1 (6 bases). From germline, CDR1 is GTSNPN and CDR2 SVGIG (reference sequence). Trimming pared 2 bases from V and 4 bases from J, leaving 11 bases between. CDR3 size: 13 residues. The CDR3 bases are TGTGCCTGGAGTCCCGGGACAACCACTGAAGCTTTCTTT. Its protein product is CAWSPGTTTEAFF.

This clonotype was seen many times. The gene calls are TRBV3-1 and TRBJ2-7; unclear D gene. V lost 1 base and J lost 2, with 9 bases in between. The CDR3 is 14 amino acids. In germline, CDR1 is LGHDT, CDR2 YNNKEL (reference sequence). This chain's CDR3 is CASSQGGKPYEQYF. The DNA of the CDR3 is TGTGCCAGCAGCCAAGGCGGTAAACCCTACGAGCAGTACTTC.

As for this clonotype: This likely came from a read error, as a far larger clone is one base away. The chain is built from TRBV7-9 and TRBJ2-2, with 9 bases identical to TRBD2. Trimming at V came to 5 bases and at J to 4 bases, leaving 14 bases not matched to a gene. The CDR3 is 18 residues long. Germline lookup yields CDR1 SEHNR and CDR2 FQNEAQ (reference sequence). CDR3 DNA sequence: TGTGCCAGCAGCCCCCACCCGACTGTAGCGGGGGCCACCGGGGAGCTGTTTTTT. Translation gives CASSPHPTVAGATGELFF.

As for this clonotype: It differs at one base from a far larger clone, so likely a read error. The CDR3 coding sequence is TGTGCCAGCAGTGAAGGGCGGCGGATTAATTCACCCCTCCAATTT. Protein product: CASSEGRRINSPLQF. The V and J genes are TRBV12-3 or TRBV12-4 and TRBJ1-6, with no clear D. The CDR3 consists of 15 residues.

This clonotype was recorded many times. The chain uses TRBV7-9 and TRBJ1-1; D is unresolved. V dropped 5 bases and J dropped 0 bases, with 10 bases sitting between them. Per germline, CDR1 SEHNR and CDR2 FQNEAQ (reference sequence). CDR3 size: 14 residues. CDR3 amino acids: CASSIQLLNTEAFF. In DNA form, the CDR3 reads TGTGCCAGCAGCATTCAGCTCTTGAACACTGAAGCTTTCTTT.

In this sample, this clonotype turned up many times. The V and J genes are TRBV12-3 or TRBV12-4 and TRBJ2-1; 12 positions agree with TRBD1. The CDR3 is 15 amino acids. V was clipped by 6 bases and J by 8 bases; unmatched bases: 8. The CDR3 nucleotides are TGTGCCAGCAGACGGGGGGACAGGGGGCCCGATGAGCAGTTCTTC. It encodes CASRRGDRGPDEQFF.

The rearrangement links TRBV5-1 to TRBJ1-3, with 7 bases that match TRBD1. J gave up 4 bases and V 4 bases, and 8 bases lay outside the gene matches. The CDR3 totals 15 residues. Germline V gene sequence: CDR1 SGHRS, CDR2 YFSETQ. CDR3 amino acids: CASSQSTGSGNTIYF. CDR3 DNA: TGCGCCAGCAGCCAATCGACAGGGTCCGGAAACACCATATATTTT.

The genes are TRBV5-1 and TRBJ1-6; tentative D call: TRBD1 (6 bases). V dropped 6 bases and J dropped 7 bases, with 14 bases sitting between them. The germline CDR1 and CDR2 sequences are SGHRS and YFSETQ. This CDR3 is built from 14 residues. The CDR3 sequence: CASNPGTGNSPLHF. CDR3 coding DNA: TGCGCCAGCAATCCGGGAACAGGGAATTCACCCCTCCACTTT.

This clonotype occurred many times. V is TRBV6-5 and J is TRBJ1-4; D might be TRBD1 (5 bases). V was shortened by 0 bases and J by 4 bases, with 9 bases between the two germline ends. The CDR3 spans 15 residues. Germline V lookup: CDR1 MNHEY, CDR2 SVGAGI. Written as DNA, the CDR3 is TGTGCCAGCAGTTACTCGGGGGGGGATAATGAAAAACTGTTTTTT. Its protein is CASSYSGGDNEKLFF.

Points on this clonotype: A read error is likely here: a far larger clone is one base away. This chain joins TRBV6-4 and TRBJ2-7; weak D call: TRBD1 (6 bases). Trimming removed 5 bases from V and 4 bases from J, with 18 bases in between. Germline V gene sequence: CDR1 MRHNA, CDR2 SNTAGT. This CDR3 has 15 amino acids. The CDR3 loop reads CASSWPVDRSYEQYF. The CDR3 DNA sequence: TGTGCCAGCAGTTGGCCGGTGGACAGATCATACGAGCAGTACTTC.

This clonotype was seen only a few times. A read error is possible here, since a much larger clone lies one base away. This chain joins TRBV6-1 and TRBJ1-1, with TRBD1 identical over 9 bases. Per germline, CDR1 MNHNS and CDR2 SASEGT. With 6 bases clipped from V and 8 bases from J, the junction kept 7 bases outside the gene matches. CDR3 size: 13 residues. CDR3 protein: CASREIGTGEAFF. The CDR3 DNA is TGTGCCAGCAGAGAAATTGGGACAGGGGAAGCTTTCTTT.

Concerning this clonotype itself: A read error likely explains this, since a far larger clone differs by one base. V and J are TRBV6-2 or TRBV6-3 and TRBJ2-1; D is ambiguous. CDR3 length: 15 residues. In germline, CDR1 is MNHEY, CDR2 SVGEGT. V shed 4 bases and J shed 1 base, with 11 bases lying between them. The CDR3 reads CASSLCTASYNEQFF. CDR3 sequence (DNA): TGTGCCAGCAGTTTATGTACAGCTTCCTACAATGAGCAGTTCTTC.

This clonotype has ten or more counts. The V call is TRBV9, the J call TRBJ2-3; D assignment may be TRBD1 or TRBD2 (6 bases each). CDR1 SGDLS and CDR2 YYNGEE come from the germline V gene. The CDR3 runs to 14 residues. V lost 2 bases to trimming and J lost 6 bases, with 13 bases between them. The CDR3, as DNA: TGTGCCAGCAGCGTGGGGGGCGTCTGGGATACGCAGTATTTT. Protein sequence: CASSVGGVWDTQYF.

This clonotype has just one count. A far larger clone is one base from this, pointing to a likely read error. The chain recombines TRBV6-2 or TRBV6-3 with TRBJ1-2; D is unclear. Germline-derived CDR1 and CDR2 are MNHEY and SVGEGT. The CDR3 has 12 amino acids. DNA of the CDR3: TGTGTCAGCGGTGTAGGCGTGGGTGGCTACACCTTC. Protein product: CVSGVGVGGYTF.

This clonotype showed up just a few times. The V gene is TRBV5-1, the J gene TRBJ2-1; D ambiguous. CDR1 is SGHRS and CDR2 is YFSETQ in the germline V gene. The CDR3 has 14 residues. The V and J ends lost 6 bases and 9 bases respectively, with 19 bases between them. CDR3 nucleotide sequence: TGCGCCAGCATCGCCGGGCCCACGTGGGGTGAGCAGTTCTTC. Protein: CASIAGPTWGEQFF.

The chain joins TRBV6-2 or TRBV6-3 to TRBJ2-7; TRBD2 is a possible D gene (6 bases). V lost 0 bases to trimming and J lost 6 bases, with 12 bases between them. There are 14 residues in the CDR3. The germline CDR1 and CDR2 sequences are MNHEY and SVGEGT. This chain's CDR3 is CASSYSIVGLEQYF. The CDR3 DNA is TGTGCCAGCAGTTACTCGATTGTGGGACTCGAGCAGTACTTC.

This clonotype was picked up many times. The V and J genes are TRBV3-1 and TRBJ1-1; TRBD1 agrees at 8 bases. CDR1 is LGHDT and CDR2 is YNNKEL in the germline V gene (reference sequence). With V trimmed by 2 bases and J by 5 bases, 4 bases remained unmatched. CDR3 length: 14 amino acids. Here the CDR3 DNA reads TGTGCCAGCAGCCAACAGGGGGCGCGGACTGAAGCTTTCTTT. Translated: CASSQQGARTEAFF. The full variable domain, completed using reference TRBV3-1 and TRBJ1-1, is DTAVSQTPKYLVTQMGNDKSIKCEQNLGHDTMYWYKQDSKKFLKIMFSYNNKELIINETVPNRFSPKSPDKAHLNLHINSLELGDSAVYFCASSQQGARTEAFFGQGTRLTVV.

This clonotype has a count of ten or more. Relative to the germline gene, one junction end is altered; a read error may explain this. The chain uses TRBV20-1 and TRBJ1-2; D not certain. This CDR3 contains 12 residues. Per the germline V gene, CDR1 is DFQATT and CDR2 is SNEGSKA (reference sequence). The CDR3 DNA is TGCAGTGCAAGAGGTGGGAACTATGGCTACACCTTC. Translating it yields CSARGGNYGYTF.

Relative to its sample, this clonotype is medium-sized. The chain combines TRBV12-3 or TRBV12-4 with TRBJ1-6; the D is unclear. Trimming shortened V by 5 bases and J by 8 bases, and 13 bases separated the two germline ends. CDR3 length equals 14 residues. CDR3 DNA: TGTGCCAGCAGTCCGCGGGGTGGAGATTCACCCCTCCACTTT. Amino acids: CASSPRGGDSPLHF.

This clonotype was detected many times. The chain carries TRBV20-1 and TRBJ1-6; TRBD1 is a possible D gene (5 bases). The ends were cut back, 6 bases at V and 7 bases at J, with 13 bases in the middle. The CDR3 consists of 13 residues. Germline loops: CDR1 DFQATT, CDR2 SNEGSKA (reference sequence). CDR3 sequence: CSAEGQLNSPLHF. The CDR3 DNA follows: TGCAGTGCCGAGGGGCAGCTGAATTCACCCCTCCACTTT.

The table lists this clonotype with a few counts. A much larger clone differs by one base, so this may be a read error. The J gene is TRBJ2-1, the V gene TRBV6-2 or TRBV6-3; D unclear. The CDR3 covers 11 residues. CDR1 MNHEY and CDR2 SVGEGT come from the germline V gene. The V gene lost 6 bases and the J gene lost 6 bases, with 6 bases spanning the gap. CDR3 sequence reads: CASRLANEQFF. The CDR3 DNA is TGTGCCAGCAGACTGGCCAATGAGCAGTTCTTC.

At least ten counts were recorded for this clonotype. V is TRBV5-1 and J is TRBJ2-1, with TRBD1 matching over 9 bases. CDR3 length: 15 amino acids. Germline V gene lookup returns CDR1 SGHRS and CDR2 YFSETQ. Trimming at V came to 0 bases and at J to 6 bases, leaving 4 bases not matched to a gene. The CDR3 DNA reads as TGCGCCAGCAGCTTGGCAGGACAGGGGTCCAATGAGCAGTTCTTC. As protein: CASSLAGQGSNEQFF.

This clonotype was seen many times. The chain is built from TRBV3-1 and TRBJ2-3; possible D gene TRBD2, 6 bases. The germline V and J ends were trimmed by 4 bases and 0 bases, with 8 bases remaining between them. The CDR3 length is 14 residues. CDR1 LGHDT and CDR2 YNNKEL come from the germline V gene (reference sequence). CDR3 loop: CASSPTRSTDTQYF. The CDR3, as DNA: TGTGCCAGCAGCCCGACTAGGAGCACAGATACGCAGTATTTT.

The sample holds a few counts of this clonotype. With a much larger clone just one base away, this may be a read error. The CDR3: CASAPGVSSSYEQYF. The CDR3 region has the DNA TGTGCCAGCGCCCCGGGGGTGTCCAGCTCCTACGAGCAGTACTTC. The chain is built from TRBV6-1 and TRBJ2-7; D perhaps matches TRBD2 (6 bases). There are 15 residues in the CDR3. V was clipped by 8 bases and J by 0 bases, with 17 bases between them. Per the germline V gene, CDR1 is MNHNS and CDR2 is SASEGT.

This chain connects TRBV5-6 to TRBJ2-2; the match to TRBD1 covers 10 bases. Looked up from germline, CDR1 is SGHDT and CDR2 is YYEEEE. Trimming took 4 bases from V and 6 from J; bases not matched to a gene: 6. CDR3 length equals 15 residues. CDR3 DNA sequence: TGTGCCAGCAGCGTCGGGACAGGGGTTGCCGGGGAGCTGTTTTTT. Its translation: CASSVGTGVAGELFF.

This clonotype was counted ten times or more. In DNA form, the CDR3 reads TGTGCCAGCAGCCCCGGACAGGCCAGCTCCTACAATGAGCAGTTCTTC. Amino acids: CASSPGQASSYNEQFF. The chain employs TRBV3-1 and TRBJ2-1, with 7 bases matching TRBD1. V lost 4 bases and J lost 0; bases outside the gene matches: 6. The CDR3 has 16 amino acids. CDR1 is LGHDT, CDR2 YNNKEL, per germline (reference sequence).

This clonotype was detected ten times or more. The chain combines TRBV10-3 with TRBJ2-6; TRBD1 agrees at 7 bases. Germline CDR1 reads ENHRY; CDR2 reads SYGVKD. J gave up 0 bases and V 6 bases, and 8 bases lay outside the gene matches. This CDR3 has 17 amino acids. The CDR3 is CAISGQATFSGANVLTF. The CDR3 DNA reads TGTGCCATCAGCGGACAGGCCACTTTCTCTGGGGCCAACGTCCTGACTTTC.

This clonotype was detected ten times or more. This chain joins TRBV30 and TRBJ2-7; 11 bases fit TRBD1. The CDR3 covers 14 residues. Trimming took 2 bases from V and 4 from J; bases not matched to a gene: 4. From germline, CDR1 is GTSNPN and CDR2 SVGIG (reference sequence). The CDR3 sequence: CAWSRTGGMYEQYF. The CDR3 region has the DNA TGTGCCTGGAGTCGGACAGGGGGCATGTACGAGCAGTACTTC. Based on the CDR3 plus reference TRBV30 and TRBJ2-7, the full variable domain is SQTIHQWPATLVQPVGSPLSLECTVEGTSNPNLYWYRQAAGRGLQLLFYSVGIGQISSEVPQNLSASRPQDRQFILSSKKLLLSDSGFYLCAWSRTGGMYEQYFGPGTRLTVT.

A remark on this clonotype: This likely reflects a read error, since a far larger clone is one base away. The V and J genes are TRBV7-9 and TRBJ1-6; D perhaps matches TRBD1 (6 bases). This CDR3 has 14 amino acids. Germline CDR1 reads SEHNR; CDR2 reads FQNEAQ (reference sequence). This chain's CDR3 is CASSLSQGNSHLHF. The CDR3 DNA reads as TGTGCCAGCAGCTTATCACAGGGAAATTCACACCTCCACTTT.

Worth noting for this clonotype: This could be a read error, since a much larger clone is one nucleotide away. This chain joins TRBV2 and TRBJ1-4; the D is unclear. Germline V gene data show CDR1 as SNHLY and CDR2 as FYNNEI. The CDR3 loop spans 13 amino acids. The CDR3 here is CSSGQWTNEKLFF. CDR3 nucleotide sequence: TGTTCCAGCGGCCAGTGGACTAATGAAAAACTGTTTTTT.